This T cell receptor (beta chain) was found in a study of control samples from healthy donors and cancer patients. Germline V gene data show CDR1 as SGHAT and CDR2 as FQNNGV. The V and J ends lost 5 bases and 8 bases, in that order; junction bases with no gene match: 7. The CDR3 sequence is 14 residues long. The repertoire was sequenced with immunoSEQ multiplex PCR; TCRdb's copy has only in-frame clones and lacks some. The sample contains about 110,000 clones, just under 85% of which appear only once. What was sequenced was blood. J is TRBJ1-4 and V is TRBV11-2; 8 bases match TRBD1. The TCR was taken from a man aged 18 to 29 in good health. The CDR3 here is CASSQDRGIEKLFF. CDR3 in DNA: TGTGCCAGCAGCCAAGACAGGGGAATAGAAAAACTGTTTTTT.